This entry lists 14 T cell receptor beta chains sequenced from one sample in a study of spatial heterogeneity in lung cancer. Broader study findings: One measure, the expanded intratumoral alpha and beta TCR count, tracked tumor mutation counts.

Antigens of these TCRs are unknown. From the 5' RACE reads, TCRdb called clonotypes with MiXCR, one entry per CDR3 protein. Among under 6,500 distinct CDR3 sequences, 1% to 1.5% were seen once, and the ten largest hold over 7.5%. Time point here: sample taken at primary tumor resection. The sequencing used lung tumor tissue, collected at surgery. The receptors stem from a male donor with early-stage non-small cell lung cancer.

This clonotype was seen at least ten times. CDR3 protein: CSAYRDWQIYEQYF. The CDR3 DNA is TGCAGTGCTTACAGGGACTGGCAAATCTACGAGCAGTACTTC. The chain recombines TRBV20-1 with TRBJ2-7, with D perhaps assigned TRBD1 or TRBD2 (6 bases each). The length of the CDR3 is 14 residues. The germline V gene has CDR1 DFQATT and CDR2 SNEGSKA (reference sequence). The germline V and J ends were trimmed by 5 bases and 3 bases, with 17 bases remaining between them.

This clonotype is termed medium-sized. The chain employs TRBV9 and TRBJ2-3; D remains ambiguous. The CDR3 totals 15 residues. Trimming stripped 0 bases from V and 0 bases from J, with 8 bases between. In germline, CDR1 is SGDLS, CDR2 YYNGEE. The CDR3 DNA reads as TGTGCCAGCAGCGTAGACCACACTAGCACAGATACGCAGTATTTT. Protein: CASSVDHTSTDTQYF.

This clonotype was recorded many times. This rearrangement joins TRBV7-9 to TRBJ2-5; D remains ambiguous. Germline loops: CDR1 SEHNR, CDR2 FQNEAQ (reference sequence). The CDR3 spans 14 residues. Trimming shortened V by 4 bases and J by 5 bases, and 14 bases separated the two germline ends. The DNA for the CDR3 is TGTGCCAGCAGCTCCCTCGCCACTACGGAGACCCAGTACTTC. As protein: CASSSLATTETQYF.

This clonotype was seen ten or more times. The chain uses TRBV7-2 and TRBJ2-5; D is unresolved. V lost 1 base to trimming and J lost 0 bases, with 6 bases between them. CDR1 SGHTA and CDR2 FQGNSA come from the germline V gene. There are 14 residues in the CDR3. Here the CDR3 DNA reads TGTGCCAGCAGCTTAGGCGGCTACCAAGAGACCCAGTACTTC. Its translation is CASSLGGYQETQYF.

This clonotype was recorded at least ten times. This chain uses TRBV5-1 with TRBJ1-6; no clear D. Germline V gene lookup returns CDR1 SGHRS and CDR2 YFSETQ. The CDR3 is 15 amino acids. Trimming removed 4 bases from V and 7 bases from J, with 15 bases in between. The CDR3 DNA sequence: TGCGCCAGCAGCCCGGTGGAGGGAGGCAATTCACCCCTCCACTTT. Translation gives CASSPVEGGNSPLHF.

This clonotype rates as medium-sized. The chain couples TRBV10-3 to TRBJ2-7; D possibly corresponds to TRBD2 (5 bases). The CDR3 runs 14 residues. The germline gives CDR1 ENHRY, CDR2 SYGVKD. Trimming removed 4 bases from V and 3 bases from J, with 13 bases in between. The CDR3: CAISGTWTDYEQYF. The DNA of the CDR3 is TGTGCCATCAGTGGGACCTGGACTGACTACGAGCAGTACTTC.

This clonotype was seen many times. This chain connects TRBV19 to TRBJ1-5; D ambiguous. Trimming took 7 bases from V and 0 from J, leaving 10 bases between them. Germline loops: CDR1 LNHDA, CDR2 SQIVND (reference sequence). The CDR3 is made up of 14 amino acids. The CDR3 coding sequence is TGTGCCAGTACTAACTACTATAGCAATCAGCCCCAGCATTTT. Its translation is CASTNYYSNQPQHF. Full variable domain (outside the CDR3, taken from reference TRBV19 and TRBJ1-5): DGGITQSPKYLFRKEGQNVTLSCEQNLNHDAMYWYRQDPGQGLRLIYYSQIVNDFQKGDIAEGYSVSREKKESFPLTVTSAQKNPTAFYLCASTNYYSNQPQHFGDGTRLSIL.

This clonotype appeared many times. J is TRBJ1-1 and V is TRBV10-3; the match to TRBD1 covers 7 bases. V was pared by 4 bases and J by 1 base, with 0 bases of the junction left unmatched. Germline V gene lookup returns CDR1 ENHRY and CDR2 SYGVKD. The length of the CDR3 is 13 residues. The CDR3 DNA follows: TGTGCCATCAGTGGGACAGGGAACACTGAAGCTTTCTTT. This codes for CAISGTGNTEAFF.

This clonotype is medium-sized (0.01 to 0.1%) in the sample. V and J are TRBV10-3 and TRBJ2-7; 10 bases match TRBD1. Trimming cost V 10 bases and J 6 bases; bases outside gene matches: 9. CDR1 is ENHRY and CDR2 is SYGVKD in the germline V gene. This CDR3 has 13 residues. The CDR3 DNA sequence: TGTGCCACGGCCGGGACAGGGGAAGGCGAGCAGTACTTC. This sequence encodes CATAGTGEGEQYF.

This clonotype was picked up many times. The chain is built from TRBV29-1 and TRBJ1-2; D possibly corresponds to TRBD1 (6 bases). The germline V and J ends were trimmed by 1 base and 5 bases, with 11 bases remaining between them. CDR3 length equals 13 residues. CDR1 is SQVTM, CDR2 ANQGSEA, per germline. CDR3 nucleotide sequence: TGCAGCGTTGAAGCCCCAGGGGAGTATGGCTACACCTTC. Encoded protein: CSVEAPGEYGYTF.

At least ten counts were recorded for this clonotype. The genes are TRBV12-3 or TRBV12-4 and TRBJ2-1; D is ambiguous. Trimming removed 6 bases at V and 4 bases at J, with 19 bases between. The CDR3 consists of 16 residues. The CDR3 nucleotides are TGTGCCAGCAGCACCCAAACAGCTTATTATTACAATGAGCAGTTCTTC. This gives the protein CASSTQTAYYYNEQFF.

There are many counts of this clonotype. The CDR3 nucleotides are TGTGCCAGCGGGACAGGGTCTAGCACAGATACGCAGTATTTT. It encodes CASGTGSSTDTQYF. The chain recombines TRBV12-3 or TRBV12-4 with TRBJ2-3; the match to TRBD1 covers 9 bases. The CDR3 extends over 14 amino acids. Trimming at V came to 8 bases and at J to 0 bases, leaving 3 bases not matched to a gene.

Within the sample, this clonotype is medium-sized. The chain carries TRBV29-1 and TRBJ2-1; 8 nucleotides match TRBD2. From germline, CDR1 is SQVTM and CDR2 ANQGSEA. V lost 8 bases, J lost 1 base, and 7 bases stayed unmatched. This CDR3 has 14 residues. The CDR3 protein is CSITGGVSYNEQFF. The DNA for the CDR3 is TGCAGCATAACGGGGGGGGTATCCTACAATGAGCAGTTCTTC.

This clonotype was recorded at least ten times. The chain is built from TRBV7-2 and TRBJ2-7; D gene unclear. V was shortened by 1 base and J by 0 bases, with 10 bases between the two germline ends. CDR3 length: 15 amino acids. Germline V CDR1 and CDR2: SGHTA, FQGNSA. The CDR3 DNA is TGTGCCAGCAGCTTAGAGGGTCTCAGCTCCTACGAGCAGTACTTC. Translated, it gives CASSLEGLSSYEQYF.